This T cell receptor (beta chain) was identified during a study of T-cell reconstitution after alpha-beta-depleted transplantation in children. The authors prepared the TCRbeta library with unique molecular identifiers. TCRdb processed the PCR reads anew with MiXCR; each CDR3 protein has one entry. The table lists under 250,000 distinct CDR3 sequences, approximately 17% of them singletons. This clonotype was counted between two and nine times. Germline values: CDR1 MNHNS, CDR2 SASEGT. The CDR3 consists of 14 residues. V lost 7 bases to trimming and J lost 2 bases, with 9 bases between them. The sequencing used PBMCs, mostly from graft donor cells, collected 360 days after TCRalphabeta/CD19-depleted stem cell transplant. The V and J genes are TRBV6-1 and TRBJ2-6; D call uncertain. The source of this sequence is a male patient aged 2-9 years who had a stem cell transplant for acute lymphoblastic leukemia, so the T cells may come from the graft donor. The CDR3, as DNA: TGTGCCAGCACTCACACCGCTGGGGCCAACGTCCTGACTTTC. Protein product: CASTHTAGANVLTF.